This TCR beta chain emerged from a study of T-cell memory formation after mild COVID-19. CDR3 length equals 15 residues. With 3 bases clipped from V and 8 bases from J, the junction kept 12 bases outside the gene matches. Per germline, CDR1 SGHRS and CDR2 YFSETQ. Study-wide points: Some responding clones appeared in pre-infection memory, suggesting cross-reactive memory joined. Most CD4+ clones that shrank were in CM and EM, while CD8+ ones turned up in EMRA. In second-wave clones peaking day 37, SARS-CoV-2 specificity remained unconfirmed.

The authors produced TCR alpha and TCR beta cDNA libraries with sample barcodes and UMIs by 5'RACE using constant-segment primers. TCRdb recomputed calls from the 5' RACE reads with MiXCR, one row per CDR3 protein. Of around 430,000 distinct CDR3 sequences in the sample, about 17% are singletons; the top ten hold around a fifth. A few counts support this clonotype. The antigen is not known. The chain joins TRBV5-1 to TRBJ1-1; 8 nucleotides match TRBD1. The sequence was collected from a young man who had mild COVID-19 (a few samples of this study predate the infection). Cell type and time point are not known. Sample: PBMCs or a T cell subset sorted from them (not recorded which). Here the CDR3 DNA reads TGCGCCAGCAGCTCGCGGCCGGACAGGGCTGCCGAAGCTTTCTTT. This gives the protein CASSSRPDRAAEAFF.